This T cell receptor beta chain was found in a study of cytomegalovirus exposure and HLA in healthy donors. Regarding the study as a whole: While the bulk of TCR sequences proved rare, some public TCRs turned up in many donors. With later analysis, a missense DCLRE1C variant became linked to TCR beta V- and J-gene trimming. Later, an analysis found that common viral pathogens appeared to be linked with several of the most significant clusters.

This PCR relied on a set of 60 Vbeta primers and 13 Jbeta primers. Assay used: immunoSEQ multiplex PCR; TCRdb lists only in-frame clones, some missing. The sample comprises about 180,000 clones, 70% to 80% of which are singletons, and roughly 1.4% rests with the top ten. Unrecorded immune exposure was likely among donors, who were nominally healthy when sampled. The CDR3 runs 14 residues. Trimming took 2 bases from V and 7 from J, leaving 15 bases between them. CDR1 is GTSNPN, CDR2 SVGIG, per germline (reference sequence). Worth noting for this clone: Its specificity is unknown.

Sequencing used PBMCs. The clonotype was recovered from a man younger than 35 in good health and CMV-seronegative. The chain joins TRBV30 to TRBJ2-1; D is perhaps TRBD2 (6 bases). The CDR3 loop is CAWSLGGDVNEQFF. In DNA, the CDR3 is TGTGCCTGGAGTCTTGGCGGGGATGTAAATGAGCAGTTCTTC. Together with reference TRBV30 and TRBJ2-1, the CDR3 gives the full variable domain: SQTIHQWPATLVQPVGSPLSLECTVEGTSNPNLYWYRQAAGRGLQLLFYSVGIGQISSEVPQNLSASRPQDRQFILSSKKLLLSDSGFYLCAWSLGGDVNEQFFGPGTRLTVL.